This is a list of T cell receptor beta chains from one sample in a study of identifying expanded T cells in peripheral blood. Method: immunoSEQ multiplex PCR; TCRdb's copy keeps in-frame clones and lacks some. The table includes about 120,000 clones, roughly 84% detected once. Material: blood. These TCRs come from a person aged 18-69 years in good health. Each CDR3 is given with its conserved first and last residue. Each record gives: V gene, clone size, D gene, J gene, CDR3 protein, CDR3 DNA. A D gene is named only where the DNA matches it firmly. Size is omitted from some rows. Given values are once, few, many or a class for expanded clones.

>TRBV7-9|.|.|TRBJ2-7
CASSHNGGISYEQYF
TGTGCCAGCAGCCATAACGGGGGAATCTCCTACGAGCAGTACTTC
>TRBV5-4|.|.|TRBJ2-1
CASSSRPESYNEQFF
TGTGCCAGCAGTTCAAGACCGGAATCCTACAATGAGCAGTTCTTC
>TRBV9|.|TRBD2|TRBJ2-3
CASSWGGTQYF
TGTGCCAGCAGCTGGGGGGGTACGCAGTATTTT
>TRBV7-6|.|.|TRBJ2-7
CASSLGWGEQYF
TGTGCCAGCAGCTTAGGGTGGGGGGAGCAGTACTTC
>TRBV4-3|.|TRBD1|TRBJ1-2
CASSPGQDYYGYTF
TGCGCCAGCAGCCCGGGACAGGACTACTATGGCTACACCTTC
>TRBV28|.|.|TRBJ1-2
CASSESPGHRVYGYTF
TGTGCCAGCAGTGAGTCTCCGGGACATAGGGTCTATGGCTACACCTTC
>TRBV7-9|.|.|TRBJ2-7
CASSPLYEQYF
TGTGCCAGCAGCCCCCTCTACGAGCAGTACTTC
>TRBV19|.|TRBD1|TRBJ2-4
CASRGTGGGRLQYF
TGTGCCAGTAGGGGGACAGGGGGCGGGCGCCTTCAGTACTTC
>TRBV7-9|once|.|TRBJ2-7
CASSLGALEQYF
TGTGCCAGCAGCTTGGGGGCCCTCGAGCAGTACTTC
>TRBV28|.|.|TRBJ2-7
CATFNSVSYEQYF
TGTGCCACCTTTAACTCAGTGTCCTACGAGCAGTACTTC
>TRBV18|.|.|TRBJ1-2
CASSPVRAAGTNYGYTF
TGTGCCAGCTCACCAGTGAGGGCCGCTGGCACTAACTATGGCTACACCTTC
>TRBV19|.|.|TRBJ1-2
CASSMWGYSQVLYGYTF
TGTGCCAGTAGTATGTGGGGATACTCACAGGTTCTCTATGGCTACACCTTC
>TRBV30|.|.|TRBJ1-2
CAWSDTPPRGYTF
TGTGCCTGGAGCGACACCCCCCCCCGGGGCTACACCTTC
>TRBV10-3|.|.|TRBJ2-3
CAISDRGTDTQYF
TGTGCCATCAGTGACAGGGGTACAGATACGCAGTATTTT
>TRBV7-9|.|.|TRBJ2-7
CASSFTGYEQYF
TGTGCCAGCAGCTTCACGGGTTACGAGCAGTACTTC
>TRBV19|.|.|TRBJ1-5
CASSIAQNSNQPQHF
TGTGCCAGTAGTATAGCACAGAATAGCAATCAGCCCCAGCATTTT
>TRBV7-8|.|.|TRBJ1-1
CASSLAGENTEAFF
TGTGCCAGCAGCTTAGCTGGAGAGAACACTGAAGCTTTCTTT
>TRBV5-5|.|.|TRBJ2-7
CASSLDFYEQYF
TGTGCCAGCAGCTTAGATTTCTACGAGCAGTACTTC
>TRBV14|.|.|TRBJ1-2
CASSKPGQVGPHYGYTF
TGTGCCAGCAGCAAACCGGGACAAGTAGGCCCCCATTATGGCTACACCTTC
>TRBV30|.|.|TRBJ1-3
CAWKPPGMGNTIYF
TGTGCCTGGAAGCCCCCCGGTATGGGAAACACCATATATTTT
>TRBV19|.|TRBD1|TRBJ1-3
CASRPAGTGRDTIYF
TGTGCCAGTAGACCCGCCGGGACAGGGAGGGACACCATATATTTT
>TRBV7-2|.|.|TRBJ1-5
CASSPQGGVINQPQHF
TGTGCCAGCAGCCCCCAGGGAGGGGTCATCAATCAGCCCCAGCATTTT
>TRBV6-5|.|TRBD1|TRBJ1-2
CASSSPLGGGPYGYTF
TGTGCCAGCAGTTCCCCTCTAGGGGGCGGCCCCTATGGCTACACCTTC
>TRBV28|.|.|TRBJ1-1
CASSLLGSEAFF
TGTGCCAGCAGTTTACTCGGTTCTGAAGCTTTCTTT
>TRBV9|once|.|TRBJ2-2
CASSGQVNTGELFF
TGTGCCAGCAGCGGACAAGTGAACACCGGGGAGCTGTTTTTT
>TRBV7-2|.|.|TRBJ1-2
CASSLEGPPYGYTF
TGTGCCAGCAGCTTAGAGGGGCCGCCGTATGGCTACACCTTC
>TRBV13|.|TRBD1|TRBJ1-6
CASSSGYRGTDSPLHF
TGTGCCAGCAGCTCCGGGTACAGGGGTACTGATTCACCCCTCCACTTT
>TRBV4-3|.|TRBD2|TRBJ2-5
CASSPSGAGGQETQYF
TGCGCCAGCAGCCCATCTGGAGCGGGGGGCCAAGAGACCCAGTACTTC
>TRBV30|.|.|TRBJ1-1
CAWRHLNTEAFF
TGTGCCTGGAGACACCTGAACACTGAAGCTTTCTTT
>TRBV6-6|.|.|TRBJ1-1
CASSSPGAAFF
TGTGCCAGCAGTTCTCCCGGTGCGGCTTTCTTT
>TRBV5-6|.|.|TRBJ2-1
CASSRYSGTYNEQFF
TGTGCCAGCAGCCGATACTCGGGTACCTACAATGAGCAGTTCTTC
>TRBV4-1|.|.|TRBJ2-7
CASSQDRGFEQYF
TGCGCCAGCAGCCAAGATCGCGGTTTCGAGCAGTACTTC
>TRBV7-6|few|.|TRBJ1-4
CASSFSTNEKLFF
TGTGCCAGCAGCTTCTCGACTAATGAAAAACTGTTTTTT